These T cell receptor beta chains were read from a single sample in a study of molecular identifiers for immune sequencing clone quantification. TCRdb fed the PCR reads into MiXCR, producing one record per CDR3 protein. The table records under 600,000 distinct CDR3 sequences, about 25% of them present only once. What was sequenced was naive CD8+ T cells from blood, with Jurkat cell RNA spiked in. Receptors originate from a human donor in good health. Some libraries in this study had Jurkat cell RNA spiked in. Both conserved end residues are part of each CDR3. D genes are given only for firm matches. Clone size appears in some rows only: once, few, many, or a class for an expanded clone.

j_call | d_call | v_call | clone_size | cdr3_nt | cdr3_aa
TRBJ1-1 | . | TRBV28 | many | TGTGCCAGCAGTTTGGGAAAACGGACCGGGGCTTTCTTT | CASSLGKRTGAFF
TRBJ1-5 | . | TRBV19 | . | TGTGCCAGTAGTATACCCCCCTTGGGGCTTCAGCCCCAGCATTTT | CASSIPPLGLQPQHF
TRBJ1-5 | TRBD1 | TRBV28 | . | TGTGCCAGCAGTCCAAGGGGGCTGGTCGATCAGCCCCAGCATTTT | CASSPRGLVDQPQHF
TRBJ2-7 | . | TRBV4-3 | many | TGCGCCAGCAGCCCGTACCAGGGGTCTGGTTACGAGCAGTACTTC | CASSPYQGSGYEQYF
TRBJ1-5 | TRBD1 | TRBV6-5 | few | TGTGCCAGCAGTTACGACAGGGGTCAGCCCCAGCATTTT | CASSYDRGQPQHF
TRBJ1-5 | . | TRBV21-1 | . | TGTGCCAGCAGCAAAAGGGACCGTAGACGGGGTCAGCCCCAGCATTTT | CASSKRDRRRGQPQHF
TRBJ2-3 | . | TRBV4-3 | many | TGTGCCAGCTCTGAGGGGGGGCCAGATACGCAGTATTTT | CASSEGGPDTQYF
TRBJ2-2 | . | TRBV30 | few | TGTGCCTGGAGTCCGGTTGGGGAGCTGTTTTTT | CAWSPVGELFF
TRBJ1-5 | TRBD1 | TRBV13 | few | TGTGCCAGCAGCCAGGGACAGGGGGCAGGCGGTCAGCCCCAGCATTTT | CASSQGQGAGGQPQHF
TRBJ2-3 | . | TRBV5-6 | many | TGTGCCAGCAGCTTGGAGTACACAGATACGCAGTATTTT | CASSLEYTDTQYF
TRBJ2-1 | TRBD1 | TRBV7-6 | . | TGTACCAGCAGCCCAACACGACAGGGTCTTATCCATGGGCAGTTCTTC | CTSSPTRQGLIHGQFF
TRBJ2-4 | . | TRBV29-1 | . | TGCAGCGTCGAGGCGGGGTCCAAAAACATTCAGTACTTC | CSVEAGSKNIQYF
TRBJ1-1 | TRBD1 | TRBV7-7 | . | TGTGCTAGCAGCTTAGGACAGGGCCCCACTGAAGCTTGCTTT | CASSLGQGPTEACF
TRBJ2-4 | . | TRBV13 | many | TGTGCCAGCAGCTTATACTCAAACATTCAGTACTTC | CASSLYSNIQYF
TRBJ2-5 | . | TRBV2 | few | TGTGCCAGCAGTGAAGAGAGGGATGGGCAAGAGACCCAGTACTTC | CASSEERDGQETQYF